The 26 T cell receptor beta chains below were found in one sample sequenced in a study of human versus mouse CDR3 diversity and MHC coevolution. The method was immunoSEQ multiplex PCR; TCRdb's version includes in-frame clones alone and lacks a portion of them. The data contain about 60,000 clones, approximately 94% of them singletons. Sequencing input: naive CD4+ T cells from blood. Subset noted: CD45RO-negative CD62L-positive naive CD4 T cells. Source of these receptors: a person in their sixties in good health.

The chain employs TRBV11-2 and TRBJ1-2; 10 bases match TRBD1. From germline, CDR1 is SGHAT and CDR2 FQNNGV. J gave up 8 bases and V 1 base, and 10 bases lay outside the gene matches. The CDR3 runs to 16 residues. The DNA for the CDR3 is TGTGCCAGCAGCTTAGTTAGGGGACAGGGGCTCGTCGGCTACACCTTC. Translation: CASSLVRGQGLVGYTF.

The chain couples TRBV18 to TRBJ1-1, with D perhaps TRBD1 (5 bases). CDR1 is KGHSH and CDR2 is LQKENI in the germline V gene. The CDR3 contains 13 residues. Trimming stripped 6 bases from V and 3 bases from J, with 11 bases between. The CDR3 sequence is CASSRGGDTEAFF. The CDR3 region has the DNA TGTGCCAGCTCCCGTGGAGGGGACACTGAAGCTTTCTTT.

The chain is built from TRBV7-3 and TRBJ2-1; D perhaps matches TRBD2 (6 bases). Germline lookup yields CDR1 SGHTA and CDR2 FQGTGA. Trimming stripped 2 bases from V and 5 bases from J, with 10 bases between. The CDR3 is made up of 14 amino acids. The CDR3 loop reads CASSLSGLNNEQFF. In DNA form, the CDR3 reads TGTGCCAGCAGCTTATCGGGACTTAACAATGAGCAGTTCTTC.

On this clone: The same CDR3 also results from other DNA sequences found in this sample. The chain couples TRBV9 to TRBJ1-1; TRBD1 agrees at 8 bases. Germline V lookup: CDR1 SGDLS, CDR2 YYNGEE. V lost 4 bases, J lost 1 base, and 9 bases stayed unmatched. This CDR3 region has 16 residues. The CDR3 region is CASSHPTGAGNTEAFF. In nucleotides, the CDR3 is TGTGCCAGCAGCCACCCGACAGGGGCAGGGAACACTGAAGCTTTCTTT.

The chain joins TRBV9 to TRBJ1-2; D unclear. The CDR3 consists of 16 residues. Germline loops: CDR1 SGDLS, CDR2 YYNGEE. Between the trimmed V and J ends, which lost 0 bases and 4 bases, there was a span of 16 bases. CDR3 sequence: CASSVDSAGALYGYTF. As DNA, the CDR3 is TGTGCCAGCAGCGTAGACTCCGCCGGAGCCCTCTATGGCTACACCTTC.

This clone was detected once. The V and J genes are TRBV7-6 and TRBJ2-7; 8 nucleotides match TRBD2. CDR3 length: 13 amino acids. Germline CDR1 SGHVS, CDR2 FNYEAQ. The V gene end was trimmed by 6 bases and the J gene end by 5 bases; junction bases not matched to a gene: 6. The CDR3 DNA is TGTGCCAGCAGTACTCGTAGCGGGAACGAGCAGTACTTC. Translation: CASSTRSGNEQYF.

The chain is built from TRBV10-3 and TRBJ1-4, with D tentatively TRBD1 (5 bases). The germline CDR1 and CDR2 sequences are ENHRY and SYGVKD. CDR3 length equals 15 residues. The ends were cut back, 1 base at V and 7 bases at J, with 13 bases in the middle. CDR3 protein: CAISEWRGSSEKLFF. For the CDR3, the DNA is TGTGCCATCAGTGAGTGGAGGGGTTCCTCTGAAAAACTGTTTTTT.

The V gene is TRBV5-4, the J gene TRBJ2-1; D is perhaps TRBD2 (6 bases). The germline V and J ends were trimmed by 4 bases and 7 bases, with 15 bases remaining between them. Germline V gives CDR1 SGHNT, CDR2 YYREEE (reference sequence). This CDR3 has 14 residues. The CDR3 coding sequence is TGTGCCAGCAGCGGGGACGCAGGGAGGAATGAGCAGTTCTTC. Protein sequence: CASSGDAGRNEQFF.

This chain links TRBV18 with TRBJ2-3; D is possibly TRBD2 (5 bases). The CDR3 contains 14 residues. Trimming removed 6 bases at V and 1 base at J, with 11 bases between. In germline, CDR1 is KGHSH, CDR2 LQKENI. For the CDR3, the DNA is TGTGCCAGCTCCCGTGACGGGGGCACAGATACGCAGTATTTT. Translation gives CASSRDGGTDTQYF.

The chain is built from TRBV9 and TRBJ2-1; 14 bases agree with TRBD2. With V trimmed by 1 base and J by 1 base, 4 bases remained unmatched. Germline V gives CDR1 SGDLS, CDR2 YYNGEE. The CDR3 consists of 18 residues. CDR3 DNA: TGTGCCAGCAGCGTAACTGGGACTAGCGGGAGTTCCTACAATGAGCAGTTCTTC. This translates into CASSVTGTSGSSYNEQFF. The entire variable domain, with the rest obtained from reference TRBV9 and TRBJ2-1, is as follows: DSGVTQTPKHLITATGQRVTLRCSPRSGDLSVYWYQQSLDQGLQFLIQYYNGEERAKGNILERFSAQQFPDLHSELNLSSLELGDSALYFCASSVTGTSGSSYNEQFFGPGTRLTVL.

The chain couples TRBV2 to TRBJ1-6, with D possibly being TRBD1 (6 bases). Germline V gene data show CDR1 as SNHLY and CDR2 as FYNNEI. The length of the CDR3 is 15 residues. With 7 bases removed from V and 7 bases from J, the gap between germline ends came to 17 bases. The CDR3 DNA reads TGTGCCAGCATACAGGGAAACCTGATGAATTCACCCCTCCACTTT. It codes for CASIQGNLMNSPLHF.

The chain is built from TRBV28 and TRBJ1-6; 8 nucleotides line up with TRBD1. CDR1 and CDR2 from the germline V gene are MDHEN and SYDVKM. There are 15 residues in the CDR3. The trim removed 3 bases at V and 7 bases at J, leaving 5 bases unmatched. CDR3 coding DNA: TGTGCCAGCAGTTTCTCCAGGGGGCGAAATTCACCCCTCCACTTT. The encoded protein is CASSFSRGRNSPLHF.

The gene calls are TRBV9 and TRBJ2-7; D is perhaps TRBD1 (6 bases). The germline V gene encodes CDR1 SGDLS and CDR2 YYNGEE. V lost 1 base and J 6 bases, leaving 14 bases between the germline ends. The CDR3 totals 14 residues. CDR3 in amino acids: CASSVSTGSSEQYF. CDR3 coding DNA: TGTGCCAGCAGCGTAAGTACAGGGAGCTCCGAGCAGTACTTC.

V is TRBV27 and J is TRBJ2-3; D is undetermined. V was pared by 6 bases and J by 0 bases, with 10 bases between. CDR3 length: 14 residues. In germline, CDR1 is MNHEY, CDR2 SMNVEV (reference sequence). The CDR3 spells CASRISRSTDTQYF. DNA for the CDR3: TGTGCCAGCAGGATCTCTAGGAGCACAGATACGCAGTATTTT.

The chain combines TRBV11-2 with TRBJ2-2; 7 bases agree with TRBD2. The CDR3 covers 18 residues. Germline CDR1 and CDR2: SGHAT and FQNNGV. V dropped 0 bases and J dropped 0; count of bases not matched to a gene: 7. The CDR3 region is CASSLDRWGGANTGELFF. The CDR3 DNA follows: TGTGCCAGCAGCTTAGATCGGTGGGGGGGAGCGAACACCGGGGAGCTGTTTTTT.

This clone has a single count. The chain is built from TRBV5-6 and TRBJ2-1; D is ambiguous. This CDR3 has 13 amino acids. CDR1 is SGHDT and CDR2 is YYEEEE in the germline V gene. V lost 3 bases and J lost 9, with 13 bases in between. The CDR3 nucleotides are TGTGCCAGCAGCTCAGATGCAGATGGTGAGCAGTTCTTC. This translates into CASSSDADGEQFF.

The gene calls are TRBV6-1 and TRBJ1-5; TRBD1 aligns across 8 bases. Trimming took 6 bases from V and 6 from J; bases not matched to a gene: 4. Per germline, CDR1 MNHNS and CDR2 SASEGT. The CDR3 extends over 13 amino acids. This chain's CDR3 is CASSLGQAQPQHF. Here the CDR3 DNA reads TGTGCCAGCAGCTTGGGACAGGCTCAGCCCCAGCATTTT.

This clone has just one count. The chain couples TRBV27 to TRBJ1-1; 8 bases match TRBD1. Losses at the gene ends were 5 bases for V and 5 bases for J; bases not matched to a gene: 10. The CDR3 consists of 15 residues. The germline V gene has CDR1 MNHEY and CDR2 SMNVEV (reference sequence). CDR3 amino acids: CASSQRQGRSTEAFF. The CDR3 DNA follows: TGTGCCAGCAGTCAGAGACAGGGGAGATCGACTGAAGCTTTCTTT.

The chain couples TRBV5-1 to TRBJ2-7; 9 bases match TRBD2. The CDR3 runs to 15 residues. Germline loops: CDR1 SGHRS, CDR2 YFSETQ. The J segment lost 2 bases and the V segment lost 6 bases, leaving 9 bases of the junction unmatched. The CDR3 is CASTWVAGATYEQYF. Written as DNA, the CDR3 is TGCGCCAGCACTTGGGTAGCGGGAGCTACCTACGAGCAGTACTTC.

The chain joins TRBV9 to TRBJ2-2, with D possibly TRBD2 on 5 matching bases. The V gene lost 0 bases and the J gene lost 5 bases, with 8 bases spanning the gap. CDR1 is SGDLS, CDR2 YYNGEE, per germline. The CDR3 covers 14 residues. The CDR3 loop is CASSVVTGTGELFF. CDR3 nucleotide sequence: TGTGCCAGCAGCGTAGTGACGGGGACCGGGGAGCTGTTTTTT.

The chain is built from TRBV5-1 and TRBJ2-3; 9 bases agree with TRBD2. Trimming at V came to 0 bases and at J to 2 bases, leaving 7 bases not matched to a gene. This CDR3 is 17 amino acids long. CDR1 is SGHRS and CDR2 is YFSETQ in the germline V gene. Here the CDR3 DNA reads TGCGCCAGCAGCTTGGGGCTAGCGGGATACGCCACAGATACGCAGTATTTT. Protein product: CASSLGLAGYATDTQYF.

The chain carries TRBV6-5 and TRBJ2-2, with D perhaps TRBD2 (5 bases). V was cut by 0 bases and J by 4 bases, with 6 bases left in between. Per germline, CDR1 MNHEY and CDR2 SVGAGI. This CDR3 region has 14 residues. The chain's CDR3 is CASSYSRATGELFF. The CDR3 DNA sequence: TGTGCCAGCAGTTACTCGAGGGCCACCGGGGAGCTGTTTTTT.

V is TRBV5-6 and J is TRBJ2-7; tentatively, D is TRBD1 (6 bases). This CDR3 has 15 residues. V was trimmed by 1 base and J by 4 bases, leaving 15 bases between them. Germline assignment: CDR1 SGHDT and CDR2 YYEEEE. DNA of the CDR3: TGTGCCAGCAGCTTGCTGGACAGAGGCCAATACGAGCAGTACTTC. It specifies CASSLLDRGQYEQYF.

Here the CDR3 DNA reads TGTGCCAGCAGCGAGGGGTGGAGCACAGATACGCAGTATTTT. Residues: CASSEGWSTDTQYF. The chain couples TRBV9 to TRBJ2-3; D perhaps matches TRBD1 (5 bases). The CDR3 is 14 amino acids. Trimming cost V 3 bases and J 0 bases, with 8 bases left between them. Germline-derived CDR1 and CDR2 are SGDLS and YYNGEE.

The V gene is TRBV11-3, the J gene TRBJ2-5; 7 nucleotides align to TRBD1. V dropped 5 bases and J dropped 1; count of bases not matched to a gene: 10. Germline V gene data show CDR1 as SGHNT and CDR2 as YENEEA. This CDR3 has 16 amino acids. The CDR3 region is CASSPGQEPIQETQYF. Written as DNA, the CDR3 is TGTGCCAGCAGCCCCGGACAGGAGCCCATCCAAGAGACCCAGTACTTC.

This chain links TRBV5-1 with TRBJ2-3, with TRBD2 as a possible D gene (5 bases). Trimming stripped 0 bases from V and 4 bases from J, with 6 bases between. CDR3 length equals 13 residues. Germline loops: CDR1 SGHRS, CDR2 YFSETQ. The DNA for the CDR3 is TGCGCCAGCAGCTTGGCCGGGGCAGATACGCAGTATTTT. Its translation: CASSLAGADTQYF.